This entry lists 13 T cell receptor beta chains sequenced from one sample in a study of shared clonotypes between healthy human individuals. Naive CD8 isolation took CD45RO-negative cells positively selected for CCR7 and excluded terminally differentiated effector memory CD45RA+ cells. The assay was immunoSEQ multiplex PCR, and TCRdb's table has in-frame clones only and misses some. The sample lists roughly 890,000 clones, almost 95% seen once, with under 30% in the top ten. Sequencing input: naive CD8+ T cells sorted from blood. The receptors originated from a man aged 25-40 years in good health.

J is TRBJ2-2 and V is TRBV6-5, with a possible D match to TRBD1 (5 bases). Germline-derived CDR1 and CDR2 are MNHEY and SVGAGI. Trimming stripped 0 bases from V and 3 bases from J, with 5 bases between. CDR3 length equals 14 residues. In DNA form, the CDR3 reads TGTGCCAGCAGTTACTCACAGGACACCGGGGAGCTGTTTTTT. Translating it yields CASSYSQDTGELFF.

V is TRBV29-1 and J is TRBJ2-7, with a tentative D call TRBD2 (6 bases). The ends were cut back, 1 base at V and 0 bases at J, with 13 bases in the middle. The CDR3 loop spans 15 amino acids. CDR1 and CDR2 from the germline V gene are SQVTM and ANQGSEA. The CDR3 DNA is TGCAGCGTTGAAGGTGGAGCGGGCAGCTCCTACGAGCAGTACTTC. It specifies CSVEGGAGSSYEQYF.

This clone was picked up one time. The rearrangement joins TRBV5-5 to TRBJ2-6; tentatively, D is TRBD1 or TRBD2 (5 bases each). Germline CDR1 reads SGHKS; CDR2 reads YYEKEE (reference sequence). This CDR3 spans 17 amino acids. V lost 4 bases and J 0 bases, leaving 14 bases between the germline ends. The CDR3 DNA is TGTGCCAGCAGCCCTGTGGGACCCTCCTCTGGGGCCAACGTCCTGACTTTC. Amino acid sequence: CASSPVGPSSGANVLTF.

The chain carries TRBV10-2 and TRBJ2-1, with 8 bases lining up with TRBD2. Germline V gives CDR1 WSHSY, CDR2 SAAADI. Trimming removed 8 bases from V and 5 bases from J; junction bases left unmatched: 8. The length of the CDR3 is 14 residues. As DNA, the CDR3 is TGCGCCAGCTACGTAGCGGGAATCAACAATGAGCAGTTCTTC. It yields the protein CASYVAGINNEQFF.

This clone appeared a single time. The rearrangement uses TRBV4-1 and TRBJ2-1, with 8 bases aligning to TRBD2. Germline-derived CDR1 and CDR2 are MGHRA and YSYEKL. V lost 0 bases, J lost 4 bases, and 2 bases stayed unmatched. The length of the CDR3 is 15 residues. CDR3 DNA sequence: TGCGCCAGCAGCCAAGATCCGGGAGGGTACAATGAGCAGTTCTTC. Encoded protein: CASSQDPGGYNEQFF.

This clone has just one count. V usage is TRBV10-2 and J usage is TRBJ2-1, with 10 bases aligning to TRBD2. This CDR3 has 15 residues. Germline CDR1 and CDR2: WSHSY and SAAADI. Trimming took 7 bases from V and 4 from J; bases not matched to a gene: 7. CDR3 region: CASIRTSGEYNEQFF. CDR3 DNA: TGCGCCAGCATCAGGACTAGCGGCGAGTACAATGAGCAGTTCTTC.

The chain employs TRBV27 and TRBJ2-7, with 7 positions matching TRBD1. V was pared by 4 bases and J by 2 bases, with 5 bases of the junction left unmatched. This CDR3 spans 14 amino acids. Germline V gene sequence: CDR1 MNHEY, CDR2 SMNVEV (reference sequence). The CDR3 DNA is TGTGCCAGCAGTTCTTACAGGGGCCCCTACGAGCAGTACTTC. This encodes CASSSYRGPYEQYF.

The V and J genes are TRBV5-1 and TRBJ2-3, with TRBD1 matching over 7 bases. This CDR3 is built from 17 residues. Germline lookup yields CDR1 SGHRS and CDR2 YFSETQ. V lost 4 bases to trimming and J lost 1 base; unmatched junction nucleotides: 12. The CDR3 sequence: CASSPTDQGERTDTQYF. The CDR3 nucleotides read TGCGCCAGCAGCCCGACCGACCAGGGGGAACGCACAGATACGCAGTATTTT.

The chain employs TRBV28 and TRBJ2-7; the match to TRBD1 covers 7 bases. The CDR3 contains 15 residues. V shed 2 bases and J 7 bases; nucleotides not matched to a gene: 11. Germline lookup yields CDR1 MDHEN and CDR2 SYDVKM. The CDR3 is CASSLHRGQQGEQYF. The CDR3 DNA follows: TGTGCCAGCAGTTTACACAGGGGCCAACAGGGGGAGCAGTACTTC.

V is TRBV7-9 and J is TRBJ2-7; D assignment may be TRBD1 or TRBD2 (6 bases each). The CDR3 runs 16 residues. Looked up from germline, CDR1 is SEHNR and CDR2 is FQNEAQ (reference sequence). Trimming removed 1 base at V and 3 bases at J, with 16 bases between. The CDR3 is CASSLGGAGSNYEQYF. CDR3 sequence (DNA): TGTGCCAGCAGCTTAGGGGGGGCAGGATCGAACTACGAGCAGTACTTC.

The chain links TRBV4-1 to TRBJ2-7; possible D gene TRBD2, 6 bases. V shed 0 bases and J shed 3 bases, with 15 bases lying between them. The germline gives CDR1 MGHRA, CDR2 YSYEKL. This CDR3 region has 16 residues. The CDR3 sequence is CASSQDLPRRGYEQYF. CDR3 bases: TGCGCCAGCAGCCAAGATTTACCTCGGCGGGGCTACGAGCAGTACTTC.

As regards this clone: The identical CDR3 is also encoded by other nucleotide sequences in the sample. V is TRBV19 and J is TRBJ1-5; D not resolved. The length of the CDR3 is 13 residues. Trimming stripped 3 bases from V and 4 bases from J, with 7 bases between. Germline loops: CDR1 LNHDA, CDR2 SQIVND (reference sequence). CDR3 loop: CASSISGNQPQHF. In nucleotides, the CDR3 is TGTGCCAGTAGTATTAGTGGTAATCAGCCCCAGCATTTT.

The rearrangement uses TRBV27 and TRBJ1-5, with TRBD1 identical over 10 bases. The CDR3 extends over 17 amino acids. Germline trimming cut 5 bases from V and 6 bases from J; bases unmatched to any gene: 13. Germline V CDR1 and CDR2: MNHEY, SMNVEV (reference sequence). The CDR3 DNA sequence: TGTGCCAGCAGTCCGGGACAGGGGTGGTTTAGCGGTCAGCCCCAGCATTTT. Amino acids: CASSPGQGWFSGQPQHF.